The text below deals with one T cell receptor (beta chain). The data were taken from a study of cytomegalovirus exposure and HLA in healthy donors. Amplification used 60 Vbeta primers and 13 Jbeta primers. Generated by immunoSEQ multiplex PCR, the TCRdb table keeps only in-frame clones and is missing some. The sample lists over 70,000 clones; 70% were seen once. The specimen was PBMCs. This sequence originates from a woman aged 45-60 years in good health and CMV-seropositive.

CDR3 sequence reads: CSVDKLNSGNTIYF. In DNA, the CDR3 is TGCAGCGTTGACAAGCTCAACTCTGGAAACACCATATATTTT. This rearrangement joins TRBV29-1 to TRBJ1-3, with D hard to call. Germline-derived CDR1 and CDR2 are SQVTM and ANQGSEA. Trimming shortened V by 3 bases and J by 0 bases, and 9 bases separated the two germline ends. The CDR3 loop spans 14 amino acids. Full variable domain (rest looked up from reference TRBV29-1 and TRBJ1-3): SAVISQKPSRDICQRGTSLTIQCQVDSQVTMMFWYRQQPGQSLTLIATANQGSEATYESGFVIDKFPISRPNLTFSTLTVSNMSPEDSSIYLCSVDKLNSGNTIYFGEGSWLTVV.